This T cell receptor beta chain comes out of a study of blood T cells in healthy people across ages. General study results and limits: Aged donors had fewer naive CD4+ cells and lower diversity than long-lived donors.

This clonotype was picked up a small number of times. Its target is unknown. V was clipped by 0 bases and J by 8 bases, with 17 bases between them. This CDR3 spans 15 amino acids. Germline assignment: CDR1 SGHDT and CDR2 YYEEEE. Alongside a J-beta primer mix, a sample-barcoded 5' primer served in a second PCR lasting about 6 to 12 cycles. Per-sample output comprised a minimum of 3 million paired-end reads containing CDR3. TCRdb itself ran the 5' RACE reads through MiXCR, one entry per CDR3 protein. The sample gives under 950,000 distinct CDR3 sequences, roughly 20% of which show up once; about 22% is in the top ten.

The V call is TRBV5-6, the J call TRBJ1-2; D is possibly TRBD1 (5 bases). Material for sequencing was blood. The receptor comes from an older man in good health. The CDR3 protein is CASSLGQSRRMGYTF. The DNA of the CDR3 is TGTGCCAGCAGCTTGGGACAGAGTAGGCGGATGGGCTACACCTTC.